A single sample gave rise to the 30 T cell receptor beta chains below, sequenced in a study of neurological immune-mediated disorders. TCRdb re-called the 5' RACE reads with MiXCR, one entry per CDR3 protein. Of roughly 30,000 distinct CDR3 sequences listed, around 6% were seen once; the top ten hold approximately 2.1%. Sequencing used CD4+ T cells from blood. Every receptor here comes from a woman in her forties or fifties in good health.

This clonotype occurred many times. This chain joins TRBV10-3 and TRBJ2-7, with D perhaps matching TRBD1 or TRBD2 (7 bases each). The CDR3 contains 16 residues. The V end lost 6 bases, the J end lost 4 bases, and 22 bases lay between the germline ends. Germline V lookup: CDR1 ENHRY, CDR2 SYGVKD. The CDR3 reads CAISPRDSGAGYEQYF. CDR3 nucleotide sequence: TGTGCCATCAGCCCCCGGGACAGCGGAGCGGGGTACGAGCAGTACTTC.

This clonotype has a count of ten or more. In DNA, the CDR3 is TGTGCCAGCAGCCCCATCGGTAATCAGCCCCAGCATTTT. It codes for CASSPIGNQPQHF. V is TRBV7-6 and J is TRBJ1-5; unclear D gene. CDR1 SGHVS and CDR2 FNYEAQ come from the germline V gene. The length of the CDR3 is 13 residues. V was shortened by 5 bases and J by 4 bases, with 9 bases between the two germline ends.

By sample fraction, this clonotype is medium-sized. The chain uses TRBV7-6 and TRBJ1-4, with 7 positions matching TRBD1. CDR1 and CDR2 from the germline V gene are SGHVS and FNYEAQ. J lost 7 bases, V lost 5 bases, and 4 bases had no gene match. The length of the CDR3 is 13 residues. The CDR3 reads CASSMNRGEKLFF. The CDR3 region has the DNA TGTGCCAGCAGCATGAACAGGGGTGAAAAACTGTTTTTT. The full variable domain, in which reference TRBV7-6 and TRBJ1-4 provide the parts outside the CDR3, is GAGVSQSPRYKVTKRGQDVALRCDPISGHVSLYWYRQALGQGPEFLTYFNYEAQQDKSGLPNDRFSAERPEGSISTLTIQRTEQRDSAMYRCASSMNRGEKLFFGSGTQLSVL.

This clonotype has a count of ten or more. The genes are TRBV11-2 and TRBJ2-4, with no clear D. This CDR3 has 15 amino acids. The germline gives CDR1 SGHAT, CDR2 FQNNGV. V lost 0 bases and J 0 bases, leaving 6 bases between the germline ends. This CDR3 reads CASSLEGGAKNIQYF. Here the CDR3 DNA reads TGTGCCAGCAGCTTAGAGGGCGGAGCCAAAAACATTCAGTACTTC.

Many counts were recorded for this clonotype. The gene calls are TRBV19 and TRBJ2-1, with TRBD1 matching over 7 bases. The CDR3 runs to 15 residues. V shed 5 bases and J 7 bases; nucleotides not matched to a gene: 11. CDR1 and CDR2 from the germline V gene are LNHDA and SQIVND (reference sequence). DNA of the CDR3: TGTGCCAGTAGTCTACGACAGGGTCGATTAAATGAGCAGTTCTTC. Protein product: CASSLRQGRLNEQFF.

The sample holds many counts of this clonotype. V is TRBV12-3 or TRBV12-4 and J is TRBJ2-1, with unresolved D. The ends were cut back, 2 bases at V and 7 bases at J, with 3 bases in the middle. CDR3 length equals 11 residues. This CDR3 is CASSLRNEQFF. For the CDR3, the DNA is TGTGCCAGCAGTTTAAGAAATGAGCAGTTCTTC.

The table lists this clonotype with many counts. V and J are TRBV6-2 or TRBV6-3 and TRBJ2-2, with a possible D match to TRBD2 (6 bases). The CDR3 is 15 amino acids. V lost 4 bases, J lost 7 bases, and 16 bases lay in between. CDR1 is MNHEY, CDR2 SVGEGT, per germline. This CDR3 is CASSSGLLRVGELFF. The CDR3 coding sequence is TGTGCCAGCAGTTCGGGACTCCTCCGGGTCGGGGAGCTGTTTTTT.

This clonotype was seen at least ten times. The chain is built from TRBV25-1 and TRBJ1-6; tentatively, D is TRBD1 (5 bases). Germline V gene sequence: CDR1 MGHDK, CDR2 SYGVNS. V lost 3 bases and J 7 bases, leaving 10 bases between the germline ends. The CDR3 is 14 residues long. The DNA for the CDR3 is TGTGCCAGCAGTGAGGGACGGATGAATTCACCCCTCCACTTT. Protein product: CASSEGRMNSPLHF.

The chain employs TRBV28 and TRBJ1-1, with unresolved D. Germline loops: CDR1 MDHEN, CDR2 SYDVKM. The CDR3 has 14 amino acids. V shed 7 bases and J shed 0 bases, with 12 bases lying between them. The CDR3 loop reads CASIQITVNTEAFF. The CDR3 nucleotides read TGTGCCAGCATCCAAATCACAGTGAACACTGAAGCTTTCTTT.

This clonotype was counted at least ten times. The CDR3 DNA reads TGTGCCAGCAGCTATGGACAGGGGTACACTGAAGCTTTCTTT. This codes for CASSYGQGYTEAFF. The chain recombines TRBV3-1 with TRBJ1-1; TRBD1 aligns across 9 bases. CDR3 size: 14 residues. Germline lookup yields CDR1 LGHDT and CDR2 YNNKEL (reference sequence). The J segment lost 3 bases and the V segment lost 5 bases, leaving 4 bases of the junction unmatched.

J is TRBJ2-1 and V is TRBV6-5; D could derive from TRBD1 or TRBD2 (5 bases each). Trimming left V 10 bases short and J 4 bases short, with 17 bases between. Germline V gene data show CDR1 as MNHEY and CDR2 as SVGAGI. The CDR3 has 14 residues. The CDR3 bases are TGTGCCACCAGAGTCGGGGCATCGTACAATGAGCAGTTCTTC. It translates to CATRVGASYNEQFF.

This clonotype was counted many times. The V and J genes are TRBV20-1 and TRBJ2-1; 13 nucleotides match TRBD2. Germline V CDR1 and CDR2: DFQATT, SNEGSKA (reference sequence). The CDR3 covers 14 residues. V was pared by 4 bases and J by 9 bases, with 6 bases of the junction left unmatched. The CDR3 sequence is CSAILAGGSGEQFF. CDR3 DNA: TGCAGTGCTATACTAGCGGGGGGGAGTGGTGAGCAGTTCTTC.

This clonotype has a count of ten or more. This CDR3 reads CASSTLTYNEQFF. The CDR3 region has the DNA TGTGCCAGCAGTACACTAACATACAATGAGCAGTTCTTC. The genes are TRBV2 and TRBJ2-1, with unresolved D. The CDR3 runs 13 residues. Trimming cost V 5 bases and J 4 bases, with 9 bases left between them. In germline, CDR1 is SNHLY, CDR2 FYNNEI.

This clonotype has ten or more counts. The chain is built from TRBV7-3 and TRBJ2-7; 8 bases align to TRBD1. The CDR3 consists of 14 residues. Germline CDR1 SGHTA, CDR2 FQGTGA. The V and J ends lost 5 bases and 3 bases, in that order; junction bases with no gene match: 6. CDR3 protein: CASSPGTGGYEQYF. The CDR3 coding sequence is TGTGCCAGCAGCCCCGGGACAGGAGGCTACGAGCAGTACTTC.

This clonotype has a count of ten or more. The genes are TRBV28 and TRBJ1-5; D call uncertain. V lost 3 bases and J 7 bases, leaving 13 bases between the germline ends. Germline V gives CDR1 MDHEN, CDR2 SYDVKM. The CDR3 consists of 14 residues. CDR3 region: CASSFSGNGQPQHF. The CDR3 region has the DNA TGTGCCAGCAGTTTTTCGGGGAATGGGCAGCCCCAGCATTTT.

In its sample, this clonotype was seen many times. CDR3 loop: CSASVGREPNQPQHF. CDR3 coding DNA: TGCAGTGCTAGCGTAGGCAGGGAACCCAATCAGCCCCAGCATTTT. The chain uses TRBV20-1 and TRBJ1-5, with D possibly matching TRBD1 (5 bases). Trimming took off 3 bases at V and 3 bases at J, with 15 bases between the two ends. Germline V gene sequence: CDR1 DFQATT, CDR2 SNEGSKA (reference sequence). The CDR3 is 15 residues long.

This clonotype was seen ten or more times. The chain has TRBV3-1 and TRBJ1-4; TRBD1 might be the D (5 bases). The CDR3 runs 15 residues. The V end lost 1 base, the J end lost 8 bases, and 14 bases lay between the germline ends. Germline CDR1 reads LGHDT; CDR2 reads YNNKEL (reference sequence). The CDR3 here is CASSQGVGASEKLFF. DNA for the CDR3: TGTGCCAGCAGCCAAGGGGTAGGGGCGAGCGAAAAACTGTTTTTT. The full variable domain, with the rest looked up from reference TRBV3-1 and TRBJ1-4, is DTAVSQTPKYLVTQMGNDKSIKCEQNLGHDTMYWYKQDSKKFLKIMFSYNNKELIINETVPNRFSPKSPDKAHLNLHINSLELGDSAVYFCASSQGVGASEKLFFGSGTQLSVL.

This clonotype was counted many times. The chain links TRBV6-6 to TRBJ1-6; D call uncertain. This CDR3 contains 15 residues. V lost 2 bases to trimming and J lost 7 bases, with 12 bases between them. The germline gives CDR1 MNHNY, CDR2 SVGAGI (reference sequence). The CDR3 loop reads CASSYETLPNSPLHF. As DNA, the CDR3 is TGTGCCAGCAGTTACGAAACTTTACCCAATTCACCCCTCCACTTT.

This clonotype was observed at least ten times. The gene calls are TRBV10-3 and TRBJ2-3; 14 nucleotides line up with TRBD2. This CDR3 contains 19 residues. V dropped 6 bases and J dropped 0; count of bases not matched to a gene: 11. The germline V gene has CDR1 ENHRY and CDR2 SYGVKD. This CDR3 is CAISKRSGLAGGSTDTQYF. Here the CDR3 DNA reads TGTGCCATCAGCAAGAGGAGCGGACTAGCGGGGGGAAGCACAGATACGCAGTATTTT.

This clonotype came up many times. The chain has TRBV3-1 and TRBJ2-7; D gene ambiguous. Germline V gene data show CDR1 as LGHDT and CDR2 as YNNKEL (reference sequence). This CDR3 region has 14 residues. Trimming removed 0 bases from V and 3 bases from J, with 9 bases in between. CDR3 in amino acids: CASSQEPRIYEQYF. In DNA form, the CDR3 reads TGTGCCAGCAGCCAAGAACCCAGGATCTACGAGCAGTACTTC.

This chain links TRBV11-2 with TRBJ2-6; D is uncertain. There are 16 residues in the CDR3. Germline lookup yields CDR1 SGHAT and CDR2 FQNNGV. The V gene lost 0 bases and the J gene lost 2 bases, with 8 bases spanning the gap. CDR3 sequence: CASSLDALAGANVLTF. The CDR3 nucleotides read TGTGCCAGCAGCTTAGATGCGTTAGCTGGGGCCAACGTCCTGACTTTC.

This clonotype showed up many times. The rearrangement uses TRBV4-3 and TRBJ1-1; D is possibly TRBD1 (6 bases). The V gene's germline CDR1 is LGHNA and CDR2 YSLEER. V was trimmed by 3 bases and J by 3 bases, leaving 14 bases between them. This CDR3 is 15 amino acids long. The CDR3 reads CASSQDTGRDTEAFF. In nucleotides, the CDR3 is TGCGCCAGCAGCCAGGATACAGGGAGGGACACTGAAGCTTTCTTT.

This clonotype was seen ten or more times. The rearrangement links TRBV20-1 to TRBJ2-3, with 16 nucleotides matching TRBD2. Germline CDR1 DFQATT, CDR2 SNEGSKA (reference sequence). The CDR3 loop spans 14 amino acids. J was trimmed by 6 bases and V by 6 bases; bases with no gene match: 3. The CDR3 protein is CSAGTSGGADTQYF. In DNA, the CDR3 is TGCAGTGCAGGGACTAGCGGGGGGGCGGATACGCAGTATTTT.

J is TRBJ1-6 and V is TRBV5-6, with TRBD1 as a possible D gene (5 bases). This CDR3 is built from 15 residues. Germline V gives CDR1 SGHDT, CDR2 YYEEEE. V lost 3 bases to trimming and J lost 5 bases, with 12 bases between them. The chain's CDR3 is CASSWGVRNNSPLHF. In DNA, the CDR3 is TGTGCCAGCAGCTGGGGGGTCCGAAATAATTCACCCCTCCACTTT.

The chain couples TRBV29-1 to TRBJ1-4, with D unclear. V was trimmed by 5 bases and J by 3 bases, leaving 4 bases between them. This CDR3 contains 11 residues. Germline V lookup: CDR1 SQVTM, CDR2 ANQGSEA. CDR3 nucleotides: TGCAGCGTTAAGGCTAATGAAAAACTGTTTTTT. This translates into CSVKANEKLFF.

This clonotype was observed at least ten times. The chain links TRBV20-1 to TRBJ1-1; D unclear. The CDR3 runs 11 residues. Germline V gives CDR1 DFQATT, CDR2 SNEGSKA (reference sequence). V lost 0 bases and J 10 bases, leaving 9 bases between the germline ends. The CDR3 DNA reads as TGCAGTGCTAGAGAACTAGGAATAGCTTTCTTT. Translation gives CSARELGIAFF.

This clonotype was recorded at least ten times. The chain carries TRBV18 and TRBJ2-6, with D perhaps matching TRBD1 (5 bases). CDR1 is KGHSH, CDR2 LQKENI, per germline. Trimming shortened V by 4 bases and J by 0 bases, and 7 bases separated the two germline ends. CDR3 length: 15 amino acids. CDR3: CASSQDISGANVLTF. The CDR3 DNA follows: TGTGCCAGCTCACAGGACATCTCTGGGGCCAACGTCCTGACTTTC.

This clonotype occurred many times. The chain uses TRBV15 and TRBJ2-7, with a possible D match to TRBD2 (5 bases). V dropped 5 bases and J dropped 5 bases, with 16 bases sitting between them. This CDR3 is built from 14 residues. Germline V gene sequence: CDR1 LNHNV, CDR2 YYDKDF (reference sequence). The CDR3 reads CATSPSGSRNEQYF. The CDR3 region has the DNA TGTGCCACCAGCCCATCGGGATCCCGGAACGAGCAGTACTTC. The entire variable domain, with the rest obtained from reference TRBV15 and TRBJ2-7, is as follows: DAMVIQNPRYQVTQFGKPVTLSCSQTLNHNVMYWYQQKSSQAPKLLFHYYDKDFNNEADTPDNFQSRRPNTSFCFLDIRSPGLGDTAMYLCATSPSGSRNEQYFGPGTRLTVT.

This clonotype was seen ten or more times. The chain employs TRBV20-1 and TRBJ2-3; TRBD2 aligns across 8 bases. V lost 2 bases, J lost 8 bases, and 12 bases stayed unmatched. The CDR3 contains 15 residues. Germline CDR1 reads DFQATT; CDR2 reads SNEGSKA (reference sequence). CDR3 sequence reads: CSARTSGASGGTQYF. Written as DNA, the CDR3 is TGCAGTGCTAGAACGAGCGGGGCCAGCGGGGGTACGCAGTATTTT.

This clonotype was detected ten times or more. V usage is TRBV6-2 or TRBV6-3 and J usage is TRBJ2-4, with D possibly matching TRBD1 (6 bases). CDR3 size: 14 residues. The V end lost 8 bases, the J end lost 2 bases, and 13 bases lay between the germline ends. Germline CDR1 is MNHEY and CDR2 is SVGEGT. CDR3 in DNA: TGTGCCAGCGGAAAACAGGGACCCAAAAACATTCAGTACTTC. As protein: CASGKQGPKNIQYF.